These T cell receptor beta chains were read from a single sample in a study of control samples from healthy donors and cancer patients. The repertoire was sequenced with immunoSEQ multiplex PCR; TCRdb's copy has only in-frame clones and lacks some. The sample records 120,000 or so clones, 85% to 95% being singletons. Source material: PBMCs. Receptors originate from a middle-aged man with head and neck cancer. The CDR3 runs from the conserved cysteine through the conserved F or W.

TRBV5-4	TRBJ2-1	CASSFAPTEYNEQFF
TRBV19	TRBJ1-5	CASTLDRGLNQPQHF
TRBV19	TRBJ1-5	CASSIYGRGHSNQPQHF
TRBV18	TRBJ2-3	CASSFTDTQYF
TRBV5-1	TRBJ1-4	CASSLLGAFNEKLFF
TRBV13	TRBJ2-3	CASRRRQSSTDTQYF
TRBV5-1	TRBJ2-1	CASSLLQGSYNEQFF
TRBV7-9	TRBJ2-1	CASSLGLTSGAHNEQFF
TRBV28	TRBJ2-4	CASSLSGQGNIQYF
TRBV11-2	TRBJ1-2	CASSPLGGLVGYTF
TRBV18	TRBJ1-4	CASSPGFQEKLFF
TRBV5-1	TRBJ1-2	CASSFAGNYGYTF
TRBV7-6	TRBJ2-5	CASRMGVADPQVETQYF
TRBV18	TRBJ2-5	CASSPGSRAETQYF
TRBV4-3	TRBJ1-2	CASSQDPGYGYTF
TRBV18	TRBJ1-2	CASSLMEGNYGYTF
TRBV6-6	TRBJ2-2	CASRPPGTGYTGELFF
TRBV7-9	TRBJ1-2	CASSLVAVADYTF
TRBV27	TRBJ2-1	CASSTGPPNSYNEQFF
TRBV6-2/TRBV6-3	TRBJ2-3	CASSYSRNTQYF
TRBV6-5	TRBJ1-5	CASSPRAVETQHF
TRBV30	TRBJ1-1	CACPQVENTEAFF
TRBV27	TRBJ1-4	CASRVGRTTNEKLFF
TRBV12-3/TRBV12-4	TRBJ1-2	CASSFSGLGGYTF
TRBV12-3/TRBV12-4	TRBJ1-1	CASSFAPTEAFF
TRBV11-3	TRBJ2-2	CASSSPGGPRTGELFF
TRBV6-2/TRBV6-3	TRBJ1-1	CASSRRVILRGLYTDTEAFF
TRBV4-3	TRBJ1-1	CASSQEGVRVGGEAFF
TRBV6-2/TRBV6-3	TRBJ2-3	CASSYSTGGASDTQYF
TRBV7-6	TRBJ2-3	CASSLIADTQYF
TRBV24-1	TRBJ2-7	CATSDLHMGGPAYEQYF